What follows describes a single T cell receptor (beta chain). Its specificity is unknown. This specimen belongs to a study of cytomegalovirus exposure and HLA in healthy donors. Study results and caveats: When analyzed later, the rates of TCR association showed variation by HLA locus, with DRB1 the most and HLA-C the fewest.

Germline V gives CDR1 SGHTA, CDR2 FQGNSA. The CDR3 is made up of 13 amino acids. V gave up 2 bases and J gave up 0 bases, with 4 bases separating them. 13 Jbeta primers and 60 Vbeta primers were used for the PCR. Original methodology: Roughly 10 million shared chains were among the 60 million to 80 million unique TCR beta chains that a later analysis counted. Profiling relied on immunoSEQ multiplex PCR, and the TCRdb table lists in-frame clones only, not all of them. V, J and clone size were drawn from that table, and D and trimming were deduced from the DNA. The sample shows approximately 50,000 clones, approximately 83% of them seen only once.

V is TRBV7-2 and J is TRBJ1-2; D is uncertain. Sample: PBMCs. This clonotype was obtained from a man aged 25-40 years in good health and CMV-seronegative. The CDR3, as DNA: TGTGCCAGCAGCTTAACTTCTAACTATGGCTACACCTTC. This sequence encodes CASSLTSNYGYTF.